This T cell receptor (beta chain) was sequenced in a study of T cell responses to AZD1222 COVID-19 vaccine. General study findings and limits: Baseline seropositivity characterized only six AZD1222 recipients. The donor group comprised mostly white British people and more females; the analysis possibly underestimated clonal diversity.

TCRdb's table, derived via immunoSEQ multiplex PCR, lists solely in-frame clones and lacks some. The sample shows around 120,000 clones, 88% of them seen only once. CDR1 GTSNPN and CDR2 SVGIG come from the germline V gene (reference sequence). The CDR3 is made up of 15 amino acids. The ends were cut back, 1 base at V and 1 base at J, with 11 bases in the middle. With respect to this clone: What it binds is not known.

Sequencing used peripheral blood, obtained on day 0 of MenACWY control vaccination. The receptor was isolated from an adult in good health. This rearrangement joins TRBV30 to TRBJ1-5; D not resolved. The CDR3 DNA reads TGTGCCTGGAGTGGCCTGGGTATCAGCAATCAGCCCCAGCATTTT. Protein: CAWSGLGISNQPQHF.